This T cell receptor beta chain comes out of a study of tumor-infiltrating lymphocytes in primary liver carcinoma. Across the study: Ranging in age from 30 to 69 years, the patients were men and women.

Germline loops: CDR1 SGHVS, CDR2 FQNEAQ. The CDR3 is 11 residues long. Turning to this clonotype: One junction end disagrees with the germline gene, perhaps due to a read error.

Starting from approximately 470 ng of total RNA, TCR beta cDNA was produced with a primer in the constant region. What produced the TCR beta libraries was three nested multiplex PCR rounds using slightly modified ARM-PCR. TRBV1-TRBV30 forward primers paired with a C-beta reverse primer drove the first two PCR rounds, approximately 11 cycles each. TCRdb reanalysed the multiplex PCR reads using MiXCR and keeps one entry per CDR3 protein. The table includes approximately 40,000 distinct CDR3 sequences, 74% detected once. Unsorted bulk tissue (about 20-30 mg) underwent RNA and DNA co-extraction. The sequenced sample consisted of liver tumor tissue from sampling region 4. As to subset: tumor region T4, right-lateral pole. The clonotype was recovered from a man aged 40-55 years with primary liver carcinoma and hepatitis B virus infection. The chain has TRBV7-8 and TRBJ2-7; D is undetermined. This chain's CDR3 is CAGSLSYKQHF. In nucleotides, the CDR3 is TGTGCCGGCAGCTTATCCTACAAGCAGCACTTC.